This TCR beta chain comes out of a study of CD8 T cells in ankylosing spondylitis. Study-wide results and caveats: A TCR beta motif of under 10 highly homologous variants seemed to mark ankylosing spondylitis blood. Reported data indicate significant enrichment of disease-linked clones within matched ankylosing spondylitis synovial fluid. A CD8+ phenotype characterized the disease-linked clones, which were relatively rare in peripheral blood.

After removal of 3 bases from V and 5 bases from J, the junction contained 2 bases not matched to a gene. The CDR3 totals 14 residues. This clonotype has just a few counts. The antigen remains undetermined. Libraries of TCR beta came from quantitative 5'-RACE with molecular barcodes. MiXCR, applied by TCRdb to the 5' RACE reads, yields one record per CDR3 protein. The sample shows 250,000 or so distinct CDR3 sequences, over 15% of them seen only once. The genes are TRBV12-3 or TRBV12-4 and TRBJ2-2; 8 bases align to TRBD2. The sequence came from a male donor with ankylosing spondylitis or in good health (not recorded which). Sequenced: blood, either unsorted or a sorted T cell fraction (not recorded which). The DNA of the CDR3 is TGTGCCAGCAGTTTCCCGGGGGGGACCGGGGAGCTGTTTTTT. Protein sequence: CASSFPGGTGELFF.